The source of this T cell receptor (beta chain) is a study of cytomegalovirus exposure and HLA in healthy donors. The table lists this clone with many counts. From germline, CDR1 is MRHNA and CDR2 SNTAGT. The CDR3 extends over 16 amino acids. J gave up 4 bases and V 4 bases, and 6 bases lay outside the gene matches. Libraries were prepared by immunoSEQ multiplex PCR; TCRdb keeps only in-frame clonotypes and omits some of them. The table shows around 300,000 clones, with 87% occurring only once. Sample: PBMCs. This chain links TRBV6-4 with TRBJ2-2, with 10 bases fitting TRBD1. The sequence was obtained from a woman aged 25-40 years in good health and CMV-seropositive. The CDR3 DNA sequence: TGTGCCAGCAGTGCCCTCGGACAGGGGGGCACCGGGGAGCTGTTTTTT. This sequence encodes CASSALGQGGTGELFF.